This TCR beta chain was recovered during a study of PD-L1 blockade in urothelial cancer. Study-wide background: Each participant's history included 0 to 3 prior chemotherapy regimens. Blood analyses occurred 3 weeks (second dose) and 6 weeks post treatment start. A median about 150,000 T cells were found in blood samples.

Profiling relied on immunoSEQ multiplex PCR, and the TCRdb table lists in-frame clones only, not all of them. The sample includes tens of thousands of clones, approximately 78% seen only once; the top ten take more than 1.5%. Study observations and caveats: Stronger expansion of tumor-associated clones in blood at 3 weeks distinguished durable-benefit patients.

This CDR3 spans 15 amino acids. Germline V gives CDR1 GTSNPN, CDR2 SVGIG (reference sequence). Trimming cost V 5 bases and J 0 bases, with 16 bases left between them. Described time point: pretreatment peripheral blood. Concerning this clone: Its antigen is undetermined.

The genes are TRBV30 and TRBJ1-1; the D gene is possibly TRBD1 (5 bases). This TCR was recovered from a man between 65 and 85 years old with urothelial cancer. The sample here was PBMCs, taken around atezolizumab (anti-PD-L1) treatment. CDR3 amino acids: CAWGFQGALNTEAFF. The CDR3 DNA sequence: TGTGCCTGGGGATTCCAGGGTGCCTTGAACACTGAAGCTTTCTTT.